Following are 6 T cell receptor beta chains from one sample sequenced in a study of blood T cell repertoires in COVID-19. Generated by immunoSEQ multiplex PCR, the TCRdb table keeps only in-frame clones and is missing some. Counted here are fewer than 200,000 clones, roughly 85% occurring once; the ten biggest clones make up approximately 21%. Material for sequencing was peripheral blood. These TCRs come from a man aged 55 to 70 with active or convalescent COVID-19.

The rearrangement uses TRBV27 and TRBJ2-2, with no clear D. Germline V gene lookup returns CDR1 MNHEY and CDR2 SMNVEV (reference sequence). The CDR3 covers 14 residues. V shed 5 bases and J shed 0 bases, with 7 bases lying between them. As DNA, the CDR3 is TGTGCCAGCAGTCTCGAGCCGAACACCGGGGAGCTGTTTTTT. Its translation is CASSLEPNTGELFF.

DNA for the CDR3: TGTGCCAGTAGGCCGGGTGTCTCCTACAATGAGCAGTTCTTC. Its translation: CASRPGVSYNEQFF. The rearrangement joins TRBV19 to TRBJ2-1; D not resolved. Germline loops: CDR1 LNHDA, CDR2 SQIVND (reference sequence). The CDR3 spans 14 residues. Trimming took off 6 bases at V and 0 bases at J, with 9 bases between the two ends.

This clone occurred once. The chain combines TRBV5-6 with TRBJ2-1; possibly TRBD1 for D (7 bases). This CDR3 contains 15 residues. With 4 bases removed from V and 7 bases from J, the gap between germline ends came to 18 bases. CDR1 is SGHDT and CDR2 is YYEEEE in the germline V gene. CDR3 nucleotides: TGTGCCAGCAGCCTTCCAGGGGGGCCGGATAATGAGCAGTTCTTC. It yields the protein CASSLPGGPDNEQFF.

The chain joins TRBV29-1 to TRBJ2-1; D is ambiguous. Trimming pared 7 bases from V and 5 bases from J, leaving 9 bases between. The CDR3 runs 11 residues. CDR1 is SQVTM, CDR2 ANQGSEA, per germline. CDR3 coding DNA: TGCAGCGACCTACGGGACAATGAGCAGTTCTTC. It specifies CSDLRDNEQFF.

J is TRBJ1-5 and V is TRBV7-2; D is undetermined. The ends were cut back, 5 bases at V and 7 bases at J, with 12 bases in the middle. From germline, CDR1 is SGHTA and CDR2 FQGNSA. The CDR3 runs 13 residues. The CDR3 protein is CASSPARQQPQHF. CDR3 nucleotide sequence: TGTGCCAGCAGCCCCGCCAGGCAACAGCCCCAGCATTTT.

The rearrangement joins TRBV12-5 to TRBJ1-1, with 8 bases lining up with TRBD1. Germline CDR1 is LGHNT and CDR2 is FRNRAP. The CDR3 sequence is 15 residues long. V lost 4 bases and J lost 5; bases outside the gene matches: 9. In nucleotides, the CDR3 is TGTGCTAGTGGTTCCGGGACAGGAGGGTTGACTGAAGCTTTCTTT. As protein: CASGSGTGGLTEAFF.